The next 23 T cell receptor beta chains were all read from a single sample in a study of shared clonotypes between healthy human individuals. Sequenced by immunoSEQ multiplex PCR; TCRdb stores in-frame clones only, minus some. The sample has about 990,000 clones; approximately 80% are singletons. Sequenced input: memory CD4+ T cells from PBMCs. Subset defined: CD45RA-negative fraction. The receptors shown here come from a man aged 18 to 35 in good health. Some clones in this sample may be carry-over from other donors' samples.

The chain carries TRBV5-1 and TRBJ2-7; the D gene is possibly TRBD1 (7 bases). V was clipped by 3 bases and J by 3 bases, with 16 bases between them. The CDR3 covers 15 residues. CDR1 and CDR2 from the germline V gene are SGHRS and YFSETQ. The DNA of the CDR3 is TGCGCCAGCAGCTGGACTAATCAGGGGGACTACGAGCAGTACTTC. This gives the protein CASSWTNQGDYEQYF.

This clone was detected a few times. The chain is built from TRBV5-6 and TRBJ2-5; D possibly corresponds to TRBD2 (5 bases). The V and J ends lost 4 bases and 7 bases respectively, with 11 bases between them. The CDR3 spans 12 residues. Germline V gene lookup returns CDR1 SGHDT and CDR2 YYEEEE. The CDR3 coding sequence is TGTGCCAGCAGCGTCCCTCGGGGGACCCAGTACTTC. Its protein is CASSVPRGTQYF.

The table lists this clone with a count of one. The chain combines TRBV19 with TRBJ1-1, with D tentatively TRBD1 (5 bases). Trimming removed 9 bases at V and 1 base at J, with 27 bases between. CDR1 and CDR2 from the germline V gene are LNHDA and SQIVND (reference sequence). The CDR3 has 18 amino acids. The CDR3 spells CASTPRLRQLNPNTEAFF. The CDR3 nucleotides read TGTGCCAGCACCCCCCGACTCCGACAGCTAAATCCGAACACTGAAGCTTTCTTT.

To note about this clone: This could be a read error, since a much larger clone is one nucleotide away. The genes are TRBV2 and TRBJ1-5; no clear D gene. CDR1 SNHLY and CDR2 FYNNEI come from the germline V gene. Trimming shortened V by 3 bases and J by 2 bases, and 5 bases separated the two germline ends. The CDR3 contains 13 residues. The CDR3 loop is CASSDIGNQPQHF. The DNA of the CDR3 is TGTGCCAGCAGTGACATTGGCAATCAGCCCCAGCATTTT.

The J gene is TRBJ2-4, the V gene TRBV2, with D tentatively TRBD1 or TRBD2 (6 bases each). The CDR3 has 14 amino acids. Trimming removed 2 bases at V and 8 bases at J, with 13 bases between. CDR1 SNHLY and CDR2 FYNNEI come from the germline V gene. The chain's CDR3 is CASSEWGADDIQYF. CDR3 nucleotide sequence: TGTGCCAGCAGTGAATGGGGGGCGGACGACATTCAGTACTTC.

CDR3 in amino acids: CASSEVKGGETQYF. The CDR3 DNA reads TGTGCCAGCAGTGAAGTGAAAGGAGGAGAGACCCAGTACTTC. V gene TRBV2 combines with J gene TRBJ2-5, with D possibly matching TRBD2 (5 bases). The CDR3 spans 14 residues. V lost 1 base and J 4 bases, leaving 10 bases between the germline ends. CDR1 and CDR2 from the germline V gene are SNHLY and FYNNEI. The full variable domain, in which reference TRBV2 and TRBJ2-5 provide the parts outside the CDR3, is EPEVTQTPSHQVTQMGQEVILRCVPISNHLYFYWYRQILGQKVEFLVSFYNNEISEKSEIFDDQFSVERPDGSNFTLKIRSTKLEDSAMYFCASSEVKGGETQYFGPGTRLLVL.

The chain is built from TRBV5-8 and TRBJ1-1; no firm D call. Germline V gives CDR1 SGHTS, CDR2 YDEGEE. This CDR3 is 15 amino acids long. The V end was cut by 5 bases, the J end by 4 bases, with 18 bases between. The CDR3 nucleotides read TGTGCCAGCAGAACCCTTGGAGGGCCCCCCACTGAAGCTTTCTTT. It yields the protein CASRTLGGPPTEAFF.

V is TRBV6-6 and J is TRBJ2-7; D remains unclear. The V gene lost 6 bases and the J gene lost 2 bases, with 14 bases spanning the gap. Germline V lookup: CDR1 MNHNY, CDR2 SVGAGI (reference sequence). The CDR3 extends over 14 amino acids. The CDR3 is CASSPGRRAYEQYF. CDR3 nucleotide sequence: TGTGCCAGCAGCCCCGGCAGGCGCGCCTACGAGCAGTACTTC.

V is TRBV5-1 and J is TRBJ2-2, with D hard to call. The germline gives CDR1 SGHRS, CDR2 YFSETQ. The CDR3 has 16 residues. The V and J ends lost 4 bases and 0 bases respectively, with 13 bases between them. CDR3 bases: TGCGCCAGCAGCCGAAGGACCCTTGCGAACACCGGGGAGCTGTTTTTT. Its protein product is CASSRRTLANTGELFF.

The CDR3 spells CAWSANRAYTF. The CDR3, as DNA: TGTGCCTGGAGTGCCAACAGGGCCTACACCTTC. This chain links TRBV30 with TRBJ1-2; maybe TRBD1 (6 bases). This CDR3 has 11 amino acids. CDR1 is GTSNPN, CDR2 SVGIG, per germline (reference sequence). V was trimmed by 1 base and J by 10 bases, leaving 10 bases between them. Full variable domain (missing parts from reference TRBV30 and TRBJ1-2): SQTIHQWPATLVQPVGSPLSLECTVEGTSNPNLYWYRQAAGRGLQLLFYSVGIGQISSEVPQNLSASRPQDRQFILSSKKLLLSDSGFYLCAWSANRAYTFGSGTRLTVV.

In this sample, this clone turned up once. The CDR3 loop is CASSSASETQYF. The CDR3 coding sequence is TGTGCCAGCAGCTCTGCTTCAGAGACCCAGTACTTC. This chain joins TRBV7-9 and TRBJ2-5; D not resolved. CDR1 is SEHNR and CDR2 is FQNEAQ in the germline V gene (reference sequence). V lost 4 bases and J 4 bases, leaving 7 bases between the germline ends. The CDR3 sequence is 12 residues long.

This clone came up a few times. The rearrangement links TRBV27 to TRBJ2-2; D possibly corresponds to TRBD1 (5 bases). The CDR3 runs 13 residues. Germline CDR1 and CDR2: MNHEY and SMNVEV (reference sequence). The V end lost 6 bases, the J end lost 5 bases, and 10 bases lay between the germline ends. The DNA of the CDR3 is TGTGCCAGCAGGACAGTTCGTACCGGGGAGCTGTTTTTT. Amino acid sequence: CASRTVRTGELFF.

This chain joins TRBV6-1 and TRBJ2-2; 9 bases are shared with TRBD1. Germline CDR1 is MNHNS and CDR2 is SASEGT. The CDR3 is made up of 14 amino acids. The V segment lost 6 bases and the J segment 6 bases; nucleotides outside the gene matches: 5. The CDR3 nucleotides are TGTGCCAGCAGGGACAGGGGTGTAGCCGGGGAGCTGTTTTTT. It specifies CASRDRGVAGELFF.

The rearrangement joins TRBV5-1 to TRBJ2-3; 9 bases are shared with TRBD2. Germline lookup yields CDR1 SGHRS and CDR2 YFSETQ. The CDR3 sequence is 16 residues long. V was clipped by 1 base and J by 2 bases; unmatched bases: 5. CDR3 nucleotide sequence: TGCGCCAGCAGCTTGTCAGCGGGAGGAGCCACAGATACGCAGTATTTT. This codes for CASSLSAGGATDTQYF. The complete variable domain, with remaining parts taken from reference TRBV5-1 and TRBJ2-3, reads KAGVTQTPRYLIKTRGQQVTLSCSPISGHRSVSWYQQTPGQGLQFLFEYFSETQRNKGNFPGRFSGRQFSNSRSEMNVSTLELGDSALYLCASSLSAGGATDTQYFGPGTRLTVL.

This clone was counted only a few times. The junction and the germline gene differ at one end; a read error may be behind it. Other DNA sequences in this sample translate to the same CDR3. The gene calls are TRBV5-4 and TRBJ2-7; D might be TRBD2 (5 bases). The CDR3 is made up of 13 amino acids. Germline values: CDR1 SGHNT, CDR2 YYREEE (reference sequence). CDR3 nucleotide sequence: TGTGCCAGCAGATTGGACTCGTCCTACGAGCAGTACTTC. Translation: CASRLDSSYEQYF.

This chain links TRBV28 with TRBJ2-5; D is perhaps TRBD2 (5 bases). The ends were cut back, 6 bases at V and 4 bases at J, with 18 bases in the middle. The CDR3 covers 15 residues. Germline V CDR1 and CDR2: MDHEN, SYDVKM. CDR3 region: CASSPFGVPPETQYF. The CDR3 DNA reads TGTGCCAGCAGCCCATTCGGGGTGCCACCAGAGACCCAGTACTTC.

The count of this clone is one. The rearrangement joins TRBV7-2 to TRBJ2-7; D is unresolved. Per the germline V gene, CDR1 is SGHTA and CDR2 is FQGNSA. The CDR3 is made up of 15 amino acids. The V and J ends lost 1 base and 3 bases respectively, with 13 bases between them. The CDR3 region is CASSLELEMIYEQYF. The CDR3 DNA sequence: TGTGCCAGCAGCTTAGAATTGGAAATGATCTACGAGCAGTACTTC.

This clone was recorded only once. This chain uses TRBV29-1 with TRBJ2-2; D remains ambiguous. The CDR3 contains 14 residues. Per the germline V gene, CDR1 is SQVTM and CDR2 is ANQGSEA. With 3 bases removed from V and 6 bases from J, the gap between germline ends came to 14 bases. CDR3 protein: CSVDDPGRAGELFF. CDR3 nucleotides: TGCAGCGTTGATGATCCGGGTCGGGCCGGGGAGCTGTTTTTT.

J is TRBJ1-5 and V is TRBV28; maybe TRBD1 (6 bases). Trimming pared 8 bases from V and 5 bases from J, leaving 13 bases between. CDR3 length: 13 residues. Germline V gene data show CDR1 as MDHEN and CDR2 as SYDVKM. CDR3: CASAGRGHQPQHF. The CDR3 DNA is TGTGCCAGCGCCGGGCGGGGGCATCAGCCCCAGCATTTT.

The CDR3 loop reads CAINPSGTDTQYF. CDR3 DNA sequence: TGTGCCATCAACCCTAGCGGCACAGATACGCAGTATTTT. V and J are TRBV10-3 and TRBJ2-3; a possible D gene is TRBD2 (6 bases). Per the germline V gene, CDR1 is ENHRY and CDR2 is SYGVKD. Trimming shortened V by 7 bases and J by 1 base, and 9 bases separated the two germline ends. CDR3 size: 13 residues.

The chain joins TRBV28 to TRBJ2-7, with TRBD2 matching over 7 bases. Per the germline V gene, CDR1 is MDHEN and CDR2 is SYDVKM. V shed 5 bases, J shed 6 bases, and the junction held 16 bases outside the gene matches. The CDR3 has 16 amino acids. The CDR3 bases are TGTGCCAGCAGTACCCGTGGACGGGCGGGGGTCTTCGAGCAGTACTTC. Translating gives CASSTRGRAGVFEQYF.

This clone was detected once. V gene TRBV9 combines with J gene TRBJ2-3; D remains ambiguous. The CDR3 is 13 residues long. The V gene lost 4 bases and the J gene lost 2 bases, with 8 bases spanning the gap. From germline, CDR1 is SGDLS and CDR2 YYNGEE. The CDR3 loop is CASSLDATDTQYF. The CDR3 bases are TGTGCCAGCAGCCTTGACGCCACAGATACGCAGTATTTT.

The rearrangement joins TRBV2 to TRBJ2-1, with 11 bases identical to TRBD1. CDR3 length equals 14 residues. The trim removed 8 bases at V and 8 bases at J, leaving 8 bases unmatched. Germline V CDR1 and CDR2: SNHLY, FYNNEI. The CDR3 DNA sequence: TGTGCCAGCTTTCGGGACAGGGGGGGTGATGAGCAGTTCTTC. The encoded protein is CASFRDRGGDEQFF.